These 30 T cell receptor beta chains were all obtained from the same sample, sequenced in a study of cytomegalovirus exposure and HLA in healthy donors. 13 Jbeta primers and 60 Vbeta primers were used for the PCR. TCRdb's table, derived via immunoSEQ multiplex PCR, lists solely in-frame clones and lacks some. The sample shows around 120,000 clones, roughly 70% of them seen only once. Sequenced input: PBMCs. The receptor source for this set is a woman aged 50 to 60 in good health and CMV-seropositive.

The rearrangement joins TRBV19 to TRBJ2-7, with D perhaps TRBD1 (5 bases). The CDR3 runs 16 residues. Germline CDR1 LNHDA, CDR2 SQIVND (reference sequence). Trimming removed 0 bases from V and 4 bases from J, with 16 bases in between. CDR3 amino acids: CASSIDRQGSVYEQYF. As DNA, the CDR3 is TGTGCCAGTAGTATAGATCGTCAGGGCAGCGTTTACGAGCAGTACTTC.

Here the CDR3 reads CASSLSSRYQETQYF. The CDR3 region has the DNA TGTGCCAGCAGCTTAAGCTCCAGGTACCAAGAGACCCAGTACTTC. The chain employs TRBV7-9 and TRBJ2-5; D uncertain. Trimming removed 2 bases at V and 0 bases at J, with 10 bases between. The germline V gene encodes CDR1 SEHNR and CDR2 FQNEAQ (reference sequence). This CDR3 is 15 amino acids long.

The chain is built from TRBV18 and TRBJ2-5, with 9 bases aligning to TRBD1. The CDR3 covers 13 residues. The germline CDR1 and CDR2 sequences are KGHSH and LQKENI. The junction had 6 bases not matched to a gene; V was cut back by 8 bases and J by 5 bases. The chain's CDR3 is CASGQGLRETQYF. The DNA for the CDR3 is TGTGCCAGCGGACAGGGGCTAAGGGAGACCCAGTACTTC.

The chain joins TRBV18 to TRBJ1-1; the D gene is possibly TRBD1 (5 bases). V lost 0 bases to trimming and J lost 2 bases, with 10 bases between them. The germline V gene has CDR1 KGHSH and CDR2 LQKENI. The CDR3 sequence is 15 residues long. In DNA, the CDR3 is TGTGCCAGCTCACCACCTGGCGGGGGAAACACTGAAGCTTTCTTT. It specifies CASSPPGGGNTEAFF.

The CDR3 sequence: CASSLLDRENIQYF. The DNA of the CDR3 is TGTGCCAGCAGCTTACTGGACAGGGAAAACATTCAGTACTTC. This chain joins TRBV7-8 and TRBJ2-4; TRBD1 matches 8 bases. Germline CDR1 reads SGHVS; CDR2 reads FQNEAQ. Trimming at V came to 2 bases and at J to 5 bases, leaving 2 bases not matched to a gene. This CDR3 region has 14 residues.

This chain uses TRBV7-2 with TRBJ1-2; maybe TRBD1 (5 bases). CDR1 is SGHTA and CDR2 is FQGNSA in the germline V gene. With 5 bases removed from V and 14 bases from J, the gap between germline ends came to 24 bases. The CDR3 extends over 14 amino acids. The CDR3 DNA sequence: TGTGCCAGCAGCCCGAGCACCTCAGGGATCTGGTGGACCTTC. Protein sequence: CASSPSTSGIWWTF.

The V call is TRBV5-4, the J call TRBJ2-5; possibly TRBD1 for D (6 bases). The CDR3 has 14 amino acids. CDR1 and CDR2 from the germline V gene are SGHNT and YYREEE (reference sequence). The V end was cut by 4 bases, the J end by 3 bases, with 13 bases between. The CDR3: CASSPDGTKETQYF. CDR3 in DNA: TGTGCCAGCAGCCCGGACGGGACAAAAGAGACCCAGTACTTC.

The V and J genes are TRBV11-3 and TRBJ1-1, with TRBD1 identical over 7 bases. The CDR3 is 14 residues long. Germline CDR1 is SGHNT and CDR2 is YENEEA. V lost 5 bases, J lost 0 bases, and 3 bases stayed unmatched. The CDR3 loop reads CASSAGQLNTEAFF. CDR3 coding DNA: TGTGCCAGCAGCGCGGGACAGCTGAACACTGAAGCTTTCTTT.

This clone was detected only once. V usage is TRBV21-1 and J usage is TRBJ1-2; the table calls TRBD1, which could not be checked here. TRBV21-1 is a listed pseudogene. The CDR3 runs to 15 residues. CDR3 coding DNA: TGTGCCAGCAACCTCACAGGGCTTCCTAACTATGGCTACACCTTC. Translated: CASNLTGLPNYGYTF.

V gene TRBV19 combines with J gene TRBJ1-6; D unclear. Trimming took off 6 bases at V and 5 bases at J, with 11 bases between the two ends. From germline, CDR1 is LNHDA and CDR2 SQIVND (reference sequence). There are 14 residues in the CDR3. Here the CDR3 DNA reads TGTGCCAGTAGGGAGGGCGTCGATAATTCACCCCTCCACTTT. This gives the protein CASREGVDNSPLHF.

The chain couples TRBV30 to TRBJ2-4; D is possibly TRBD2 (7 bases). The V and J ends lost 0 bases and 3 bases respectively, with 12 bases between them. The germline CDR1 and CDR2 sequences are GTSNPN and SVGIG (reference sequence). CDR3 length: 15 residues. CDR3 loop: CAWSVMGGGKNIQYF. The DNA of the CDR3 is TGTGCCTGGAGTGTAATGGGAGGGGGCAAAAACATTCAGTACTTC.

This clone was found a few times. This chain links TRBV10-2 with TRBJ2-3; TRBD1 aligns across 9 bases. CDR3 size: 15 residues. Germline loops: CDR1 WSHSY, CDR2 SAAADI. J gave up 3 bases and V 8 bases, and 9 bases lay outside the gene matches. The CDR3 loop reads CASARDRELTDTQYF. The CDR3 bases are TGCGCCAGCGCCCGGGACAGGGAATTAACAGATACGCAGTATTTT.

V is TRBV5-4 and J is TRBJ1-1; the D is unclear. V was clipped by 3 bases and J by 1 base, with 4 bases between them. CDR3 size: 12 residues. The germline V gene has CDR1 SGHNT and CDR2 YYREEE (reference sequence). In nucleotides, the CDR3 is TGTGCCAGCAGCTCACAGAACACTGAAGCTTTCTTT. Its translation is CASSSQNTEAFF.

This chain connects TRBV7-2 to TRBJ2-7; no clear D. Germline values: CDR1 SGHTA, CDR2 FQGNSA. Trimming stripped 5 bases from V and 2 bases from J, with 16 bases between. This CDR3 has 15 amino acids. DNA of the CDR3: TGTGCCAGCAGCCCCCGGAGCTCCAAAACCTACGAGCAGTACTTC. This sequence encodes CASSPRSSKTYEQYF.

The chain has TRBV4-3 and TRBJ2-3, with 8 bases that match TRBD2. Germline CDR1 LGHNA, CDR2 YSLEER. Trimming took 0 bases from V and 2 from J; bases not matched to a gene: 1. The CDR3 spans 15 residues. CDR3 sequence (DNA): TGCGCCAGCAGCCAAGAACTAGCGGCCACAGATACGCAGTATTTT. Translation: CASSQELAATDTQYF.

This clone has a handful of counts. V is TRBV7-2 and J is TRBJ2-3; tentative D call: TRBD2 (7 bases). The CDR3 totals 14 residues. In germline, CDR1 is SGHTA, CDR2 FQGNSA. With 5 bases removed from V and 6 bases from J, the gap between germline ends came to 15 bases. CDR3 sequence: CASSAGGTSDTQYF. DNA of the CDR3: TGTGCCAGCAGCGCCGGGGGGACATCTGATACGCAGTATTTT. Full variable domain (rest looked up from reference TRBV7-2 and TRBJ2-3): GAGVSQSPSNKVTEKGKDVELRCDPISGHTALYWYRQSLGQGLEFLIYFQGNSAPDKSGLPSDRFSAERTGGSVSTLTIQRTQQEDSAVYLCASSAGGTSDTQYFGPGTRLTVL.

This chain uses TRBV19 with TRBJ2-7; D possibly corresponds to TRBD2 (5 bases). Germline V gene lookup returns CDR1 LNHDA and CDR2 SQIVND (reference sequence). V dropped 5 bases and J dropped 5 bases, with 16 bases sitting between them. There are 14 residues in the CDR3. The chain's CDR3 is CASSSGVGHHEQYF. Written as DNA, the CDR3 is TGTGCCAGTAGTTCCGGGGTAGGGCACCACGAGCAGTACTTC. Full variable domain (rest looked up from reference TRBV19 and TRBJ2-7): DGGITQSPKYLFRKEGQNVTLSCEQNLNHDAMYWYRQDPGQGLRLIYYSQIVNDFQKGDIAEGYSVSREKKESFPLTVTSAQKNPTAFYLCASSSGVGHHEQYFGPGTRLTVT.

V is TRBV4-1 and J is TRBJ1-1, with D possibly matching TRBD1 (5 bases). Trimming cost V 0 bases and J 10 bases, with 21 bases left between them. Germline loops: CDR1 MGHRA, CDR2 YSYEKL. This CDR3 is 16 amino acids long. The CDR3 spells CASSQDSTRGVGAAFF. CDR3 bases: TGCGCCAGCAGCCAAGATAGCACTCGCGGGGTAGGGGCAGCTTTCTTT.

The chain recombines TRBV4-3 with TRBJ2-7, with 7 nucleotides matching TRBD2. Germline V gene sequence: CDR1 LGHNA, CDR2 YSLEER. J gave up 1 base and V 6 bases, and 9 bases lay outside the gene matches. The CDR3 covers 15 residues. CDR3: CASSTGREGSYEQYF. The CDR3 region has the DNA TGCGCCAGCAGTACGGGTAGGGAGGGATCCTACGAGCAGTACTTC.

The CDR3 DNA is TGTGCCAGCAGCCAAGAAGGAGCGGGGAGTCAAGAGACCCAGTACTTC. This codes for CASSQEGAGSQETQYF. The rearrangement links TRBV4-2 to TRBJ2-5, with TRBD2 matching over 7 bases. Germline V gene lookup returns CDR1 LGHNA and CDR2 YNFKEQ. The CDR3 has 16 residues. V shed 0 bases, J shed 2 bases, and the junction held 6 bases outside the gene matches.

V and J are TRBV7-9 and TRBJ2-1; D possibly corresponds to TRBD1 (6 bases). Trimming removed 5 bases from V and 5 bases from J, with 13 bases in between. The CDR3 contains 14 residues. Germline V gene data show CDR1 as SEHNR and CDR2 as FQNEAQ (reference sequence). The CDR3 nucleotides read TGTGCCAGCAGCCCCAGGGGAACACACAATGAGCAGTTCTTC. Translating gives CASSPRGTHNEQFF. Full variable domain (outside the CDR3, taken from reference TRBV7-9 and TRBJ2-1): DTGVSQNPRHKITKRGQNVTFRCDPISEHNRLYWYRQTLGQGPEFLTYFQNEAQLEKSRLLSDRFSAERPKGSFSTLEIQRTEQGDSAMYLCASSPRGTHNEQFFGPGTRLTVL.

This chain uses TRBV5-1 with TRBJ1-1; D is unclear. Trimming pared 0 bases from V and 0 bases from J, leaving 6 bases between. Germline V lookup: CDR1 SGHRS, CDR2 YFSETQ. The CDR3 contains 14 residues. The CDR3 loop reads CASSLDTMNTEAFF. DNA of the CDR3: TGCGCCAGCAGCTTGGACACAATGAACACTGAAGCTTTCTTT.

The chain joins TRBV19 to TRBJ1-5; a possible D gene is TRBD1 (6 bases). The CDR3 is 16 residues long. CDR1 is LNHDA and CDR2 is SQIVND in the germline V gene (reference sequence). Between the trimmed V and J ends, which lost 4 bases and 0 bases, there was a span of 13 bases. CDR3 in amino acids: CASSTWTVLSNQPQHF. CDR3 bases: TGTGCCAGTAGTACCTGGACAGTCCTTAGCAATCAGCCCCAGCATTTT.

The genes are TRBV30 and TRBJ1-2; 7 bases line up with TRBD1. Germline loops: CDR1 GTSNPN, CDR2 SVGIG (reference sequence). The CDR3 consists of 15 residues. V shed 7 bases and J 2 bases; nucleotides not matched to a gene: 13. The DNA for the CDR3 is TGTGCCTCATTCCGGGACAGAGCGATGAACTATGGCTACACCTTC. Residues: CASFRDRAMNYGYTF.

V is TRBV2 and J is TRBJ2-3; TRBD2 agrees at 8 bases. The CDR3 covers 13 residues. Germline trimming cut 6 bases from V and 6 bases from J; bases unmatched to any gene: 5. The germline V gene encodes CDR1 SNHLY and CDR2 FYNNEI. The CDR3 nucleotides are TGTGCCAGCAGGACTAGCGAGGTGGATACGCAGTATTTT. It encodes CASRTSEVDTQYF.

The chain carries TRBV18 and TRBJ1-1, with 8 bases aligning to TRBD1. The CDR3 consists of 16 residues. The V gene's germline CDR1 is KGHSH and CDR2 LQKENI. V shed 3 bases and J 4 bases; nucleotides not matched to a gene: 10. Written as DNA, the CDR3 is TGTGCCAGCTCACCTTCACTCTATCAGGGGGCCACTGAAGCTTTCTTT. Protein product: CASSPSLYQGATEAFF.

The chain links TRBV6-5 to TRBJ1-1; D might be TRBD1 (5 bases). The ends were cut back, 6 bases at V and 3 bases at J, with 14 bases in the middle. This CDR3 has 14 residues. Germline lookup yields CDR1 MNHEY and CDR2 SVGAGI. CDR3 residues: CASSSRTGDTEAFF. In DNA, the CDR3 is TGTGCCAGCAGCTCCCGGACGGGGGACACTGAAGCTTTCTTT.

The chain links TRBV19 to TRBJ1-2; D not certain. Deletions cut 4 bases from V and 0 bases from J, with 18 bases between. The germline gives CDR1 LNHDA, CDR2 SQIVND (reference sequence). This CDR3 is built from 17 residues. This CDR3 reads CASSSRELNRPNYGYTF. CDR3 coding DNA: TGTGCCAGTAGTAGCCGGGAACTTAACCGCCCTAACTATGGCTACACCTTC.

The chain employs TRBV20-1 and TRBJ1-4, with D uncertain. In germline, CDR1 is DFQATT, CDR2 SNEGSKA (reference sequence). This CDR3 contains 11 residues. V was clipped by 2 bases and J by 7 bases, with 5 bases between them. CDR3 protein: CSARFREKLFF. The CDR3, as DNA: TGCAGTGCTAGATTCCGTGAAAAACTGTTTTTT.

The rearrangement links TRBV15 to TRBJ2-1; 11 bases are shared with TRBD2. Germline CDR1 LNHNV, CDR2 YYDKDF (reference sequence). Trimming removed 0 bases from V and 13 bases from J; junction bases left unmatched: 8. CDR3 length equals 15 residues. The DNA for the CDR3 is TGTGCCACCAGCAGAGATAGGCTAGCGGGGGGACACCAGTTCTTC. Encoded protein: CATSRDRLAGGHQFF.